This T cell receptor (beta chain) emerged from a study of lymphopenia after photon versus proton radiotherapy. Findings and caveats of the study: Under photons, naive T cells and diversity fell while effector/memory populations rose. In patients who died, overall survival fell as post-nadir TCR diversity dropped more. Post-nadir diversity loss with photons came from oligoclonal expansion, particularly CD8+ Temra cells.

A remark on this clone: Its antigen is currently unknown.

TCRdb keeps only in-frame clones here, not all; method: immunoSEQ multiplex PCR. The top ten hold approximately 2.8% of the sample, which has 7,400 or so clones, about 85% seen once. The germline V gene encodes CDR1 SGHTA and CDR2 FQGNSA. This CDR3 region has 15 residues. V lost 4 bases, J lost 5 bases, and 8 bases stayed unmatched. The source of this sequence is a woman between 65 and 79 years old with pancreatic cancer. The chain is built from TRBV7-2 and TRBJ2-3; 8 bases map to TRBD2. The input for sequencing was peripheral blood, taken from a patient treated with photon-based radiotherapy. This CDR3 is CASSSSAGDLDTQYF. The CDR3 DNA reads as TGTGCCAGCAGCTCATCAGCGGGAGACTTAGATACGCAGTATTTT.